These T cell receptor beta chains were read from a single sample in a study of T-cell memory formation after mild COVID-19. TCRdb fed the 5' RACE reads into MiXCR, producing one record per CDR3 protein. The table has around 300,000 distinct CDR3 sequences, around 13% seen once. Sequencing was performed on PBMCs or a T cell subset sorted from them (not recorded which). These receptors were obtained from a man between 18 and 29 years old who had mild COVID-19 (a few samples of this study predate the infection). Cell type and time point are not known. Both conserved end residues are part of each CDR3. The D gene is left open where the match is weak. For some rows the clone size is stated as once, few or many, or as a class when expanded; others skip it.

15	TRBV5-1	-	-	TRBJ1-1	TGCGCCAGCAGTCCGACCCCGCAGGGTCAGCCTGAAGCTTTCTTT	CASSPTPQGQPEAFF
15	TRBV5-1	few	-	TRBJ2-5	TGCGCCAGCAGCAAGTTTGGCGGGACTCAAGAGACCCAGTACTTC	CASSKFGGTQETQYF
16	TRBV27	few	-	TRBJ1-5	TGTGCCAGCAGTATGATTGGGGGCTTTGGCAATCAGCCCCAGCATTTT	CASSMIGGFGNQPQHF
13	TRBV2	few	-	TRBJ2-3	TGTGCCAGCAGCGGGGACCAAGCAGATACGCAGTATTTT	CASSGDQADTQYF
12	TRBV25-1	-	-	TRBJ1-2	TGTGCCAGCAGTGAAGGCCTAAATGGCTACACCTTC	CASSEGLNGYTF
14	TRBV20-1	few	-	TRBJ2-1	TGCAGTGCTAGTCCAGGTAGCTCCTACAATGAGCAGTTCTTC	CSASPGSSYNEQFF
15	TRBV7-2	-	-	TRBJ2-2	TGTGCCAGCAGCCCCCGGGGGATCCGCAGCGGGGAGCTGTTTTTT	CASSPRGIRSGELFF
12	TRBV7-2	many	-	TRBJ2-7	TGTGCCAGCAGCTCCCGGACAGAAACGCAGTACTTC	CASSSRTETQYF
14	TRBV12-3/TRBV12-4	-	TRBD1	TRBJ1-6	TGTGCCAGCGCCGCCGGGACAGGGAACTCACCCCTCCACTTT	CASAAGTGNSPLHF
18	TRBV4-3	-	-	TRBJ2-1	TGCGCCAGCAGCCAAGATATTCCCCCATTTCGCTCGTACAATGAGCAGTTCTTC	CASSQDIPPFRSYNEQFF
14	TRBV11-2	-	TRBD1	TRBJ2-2	TGTGCCAGCAGTTTTCAACAGGGGATCGGGGAGCTGTTTTTT	CASSFQQGIGELFF
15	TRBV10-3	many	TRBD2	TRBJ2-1	TGTGCCATCTCCGGGAGAGCGGGGGTCGGCAATGAGCAGTTCTTC	CAISGRAGVGNEQFF
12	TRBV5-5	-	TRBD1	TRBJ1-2	TGTGCCAGCACAGGACAGGGCCATGGCTACACCTTC	CASTGQGHGYTF
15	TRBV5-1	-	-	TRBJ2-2	TGCGCCAGCAGCTTTGGCGCCTCAGGCACCGGGGAGCTGTTTTTT	CASSFGASGTGELFF
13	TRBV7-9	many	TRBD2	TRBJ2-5	TGTGCCAGCAGTTTAGCGGGGGTGGAGACCCAGTACTTC	CASSLAGVETQYF
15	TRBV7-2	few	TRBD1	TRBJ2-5	TGTGCCAGCAGCATAGGGACAGGGTCAGGAGAGACCCAGTACTTC	CASSIGTGSGETQYF
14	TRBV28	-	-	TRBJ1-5	TGTGCCAGCAGCCAACCCACCGGACGACAGCCCCAGCATTTT	CASSQPTGRQPQHF
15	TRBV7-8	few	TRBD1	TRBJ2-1	TGTGCCAGCAGCCAACAGGGGAAAGTTAGTAATGAGCAGTTCTTC	CASSQQGKVSNEQFF
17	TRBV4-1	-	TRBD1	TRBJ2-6	TGCGCCAGCAGCCTTTCGACAGGGGGCCCTGGGGCCAACGTCCTGACTTTC	CASSLSTGGPGANVLTF
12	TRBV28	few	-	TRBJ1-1	TGTGCCAGCAGTTTAACCGGTCGGGAAGCTTTCTTT	CASSLTGREAFF
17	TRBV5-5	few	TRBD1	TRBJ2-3	TGTGCCAGCAGCCACACTGACAGGGGGCGGGGCACAGATACGCAGTATTTT	CASSHTDRGRGTDTQYF
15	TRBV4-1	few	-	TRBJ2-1	TGCGCCAGCAGCCCCAGCCCGGGTGACTACAATGAGCAGTTCTTC	CASSPSPGDYNEQFF
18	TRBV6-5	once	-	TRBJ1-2	TGTGCCAGCACCCAAAGGGGAACCGGACATATCAAGCGGATAGACTACACCTTC	CASTQRGTGHIKRIDYTF
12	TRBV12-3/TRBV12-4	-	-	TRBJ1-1	TGTGCCAGCAGTTGGTACAGGTCAGAAGCTTTCTTT	CASSWYRSEAFF
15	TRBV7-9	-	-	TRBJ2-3	TGTGCCAGCAGCCTAATGACAGGTAGCACAGATACGCAGTATTTT	CASSLMTGSTDTQYF
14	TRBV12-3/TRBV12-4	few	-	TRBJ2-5	TGTGCCAGCAGCGACACAGGGACGGAAGAGACCCAGTACTTC	CASSDTGTEETQYF
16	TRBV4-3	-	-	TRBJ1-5	TGCGCCAGCAGCCAAGATGGATCCGGGGGGCGTCAGCCCCAGCATTTT	CASSQDGSGGRQPQHF
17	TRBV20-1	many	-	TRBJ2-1	TGCAGTGCTAGAGATCGGACGGCAGGGAAGTACTACAATGAGCAGTTCTTC	CSARDRTAGKYYNEQFF
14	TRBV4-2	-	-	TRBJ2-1	TGTGCCAGCAGCCAAGTCCCTAGCGAGGGTGAGCAGTTCTTC	CASSQVPSEGEQFF
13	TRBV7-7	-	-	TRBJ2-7	TGTGCCAGCAGCTTAGCGCAAGGGGACGAGCAGTACTTC	CASSLAQGDEQYF
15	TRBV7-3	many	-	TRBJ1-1	TGTGCCAGCAGCAACTCTGGGTTAAGCCCCACTGAAGCTTTCTTT	CASSNSGLSPTEAFF
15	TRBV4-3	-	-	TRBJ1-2	TGCGCCAGCAGCCAGCAATTCAACCCTAACTATGGCTACACCTTC	CASSQQFNPNYGYTF
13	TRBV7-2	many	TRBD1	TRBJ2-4	TGTGCCAGCAGCCGACAGGGGGGAAACATTCAGTACTTC	CASSRQGGNIQYF
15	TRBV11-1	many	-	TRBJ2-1	TGTGCCAGCTCCCGTAGGGCGGCGGAGTACAATGAGCAGTTCTTC	CASSRRAAEYNEQFF
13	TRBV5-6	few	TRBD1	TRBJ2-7	TGTGCCAGCAGCGCGGACAGGGTGCGGGAGCAGTACTTC	CASSADRVREQYF
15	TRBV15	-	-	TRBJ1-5	TGTGCCACCAGCAGGGGCAGCTATAGCAATCAGCCCCAGCATTTT	CATSRGSYSNQPQHF
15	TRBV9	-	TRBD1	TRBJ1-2	TGTGCCAGCAGCCCCGGGACAGGGGGTGCCTATGGCTACACCTTC	CASSPGTGGAYGYTF
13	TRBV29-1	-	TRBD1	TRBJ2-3	TGCAGCGCTTCGGTGGGACAGTCAGATACGCAGTATTTT	CSASVGQSDTQYF
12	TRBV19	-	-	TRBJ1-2	TGTGCCAGGCCTTGGCAGGGTCCTGGCTACACCTTC	CARPWQGPGYTF